This T cell receptor beta chain was sequenced during a study of shared clonotypes between healthy human individuals. Study overall: Researchers assigned three CD4 naive, three CD4 memory, two CD8 naive and one CD8 memory plate to each donor. Study-level results: Estimated richness values were generally larger in naive subsets than in memory subsets.

CD45RA-negative memory and CD45RA+ naive subsets were split from the CD4+ cells. The CDR3 length is 12 residues. Germline V CDR1 and CDR2: MDHEN, SYDVKM. Some clones are missing from TCRdb's copy, which holds only in-frame ones; the method was immunoSEQ multiplex PCR. The table includes about 2.4 million clones, roughly 93% detected once. Concerning this clone itself: Antigen unknown.

The sequencing sample was made of naive CD4+ T cells from PBMCs. Subset reported: CD45RA+ positively selected. The TCR comes from a man younger than 35 in good health. Some clones in this sample may be carry-over from other donors' samples. V is TRBV28 and J is TRBJ2-5, with D possibly matching TRBD2 (6 bases). The end of the DNA aligns better with TRBJ2-7, so the J call may be wrong. The CDR3 is CASSWGGYEQYF. The CDR3 coding sequence is TGTGCCAGCAGTTGGGGAGGCTACGAGCAGTACTTC.